The present entry profiles one T cell receptor (beta chain) with its context. The antigen remains unidentified. Germline assignment: CDR1 MNHNY and CDR2 SVGAGI (reference sequence). Trimming shortened V by 5 bases and J by 4 bases, and 14 bases separated the two germline ends. This CDR3 contains 14 residues. This sample was included in a study of T cells in narcolepsy. Notes on the study in general: Some memory CD4+ repertoires had no autoreactive clone sequences.

The repertoire was sequenced with immunoSEQ multiplex PCR; TCRdb's copy has only in-frame clones and lacks some. Among tens of thousands of clones listed, roughly four fifths were seen once. V gene TRBV6-6 combines with J gene TRBJ1-1, with D unclear. The sample comprised CD45RA- memory CD4+ T cells from PBMCs. This receptor was taken from a human donor with narcolepsy. The CDR3 protein is CASSSVGGVTEAFF. The CDR3 bases are TGTGCCAGCAGTAGCGTAGGCGGGGTCACTGAAGCTTTCTTT.